The source of this T cell receptor (beta chain) is a study of TIL therapy for anti-PD-1-resistant metastatic lung cancer. The wider study: Most patients had lung adenocarcinoma. Study conclusions and caveats: The cohort had more treatment-naive, never-smoker and oncogene-addicted patients than typical.

Turning to this clone: No antigen is known for it.

The time point is: pre-treatment sample, taken before nivolumab and TIL therapy. Pleural nodules or supraclavicular lymph nodes made up most of the excised metastases sampled. The immunoSEQ assay was v3. Clones were sequenced by immunoSEQ multiplex PCR, and TCRdb holds only the in-frame ones, with some missing. The sample carries just over 25,000 clones, roughly 72% recorded once. This CDR3 spans 12 amino acids. Germline CDR1 SEHNR, CDR2 FQNEAQ (reference sequence). Sequences were derived from tumor tissue, sampled at baseline. The J gene is TRBJ2-5, the V gene TRBV7-9; no firm D call. The better agreement between TRBJ2-7 and the DNA end casts doubt on the J call. The TCR sequence derives from a person aged 25-79 years with non-small cell lung cancer. CDR3 residues: CASSNTLYEQYF. CDR3 sequence (DNA): TGTGCCAGCAGCAATACACTCTACGAGCAGTACTTC.